This T cell receptor (beta chain) was captured in a study of shared clonotypes between healthy human individuals. CD8 cells regarded as naive lacked CD45RO, were positively chosen for CCR7, and omitted terminally differentiated effector memory CD45RA+ cells. Clones were read by immunoSEQ multiplex PCR, and TCRdb kept only the in-frame ones, dropping some. The repertoire holds around 560,000 clones, with approximately 95% as singletons. The CDR3 has 14 amino acids. The V end lost 4 bases, the J end lost 6 bases, and 13 bases lay between the germline ends. Germline lookup yields CDR1 LNHDA and CDR2 SQIVND (reference sequence).

Sequencing input: naive CD8+ T cells sorted from blood. The V and J genes are TRBV19 and TRBJ2-1; maybe TRBD1 (5 bases). The receptor was isolated from a woman under 40 in good health. CDR3 nucleotide sequence: TGTGCCAGTAGTAATCAGGGCTCTAGCAATGAGCAGTTCTTC. Translated: CASSNQGSSNEQFF.